This T cell receptor beta chain was recorded in a study of radiotherapy plus CTLA-4 blockade in lung cancer. The overall study: There were objective responses in approximately 20% of patients, and about 31% had disease control.

The repertoire was sequenced with immunoSEQ multiplex PCR; TCRdb's copy has only in-frame clones and lacks some. The sample includes tens of thousands of clones, 60% to 85% seen only once; the top ten take 4%. Worth noting for this clone: The antigen is undetermined.

The germline V gene encodes CDR1 MGHRA and CDR2 YSYEKL. CDR3 size: 18 residues. After removal of 2 bases from V and 0 bases from J, the junction contained 10 bases not matched to a gene. It was focal radiation plus CTLA-4 blockade with ipilimumab that patients with chemo-refractory metastatic non-small-cell lung cancer received. The study, taken as a whole, reports: Early clonal dynamics of blood T cells, together with interferon-beta, were reported as the best response predictor. Radiotherapy plus ipilimumab was followed by expansion in blood of tumor-derived TCR clones.

The sequencing used peripheral blood, collected from a patient treated with radiotherapy plus ipilimumab. The source is a human donor with non-small cell lung cancer who had a partial response to radiotherapy plus ipilimumab. Some clones in this sample may be carry-over from other donors' samples. The gene calls are TRBV4-1 and TRBJ2-1, with 7 bases matching TRBD2. CDR3 sequence (DNA): TGCGCCAGCAGCCAATCCGTAAACGGGGGGAGCTCCTACAATGAGCAGTTCTTC. Its translation is CASSQSVNGGSSYNEQFF.